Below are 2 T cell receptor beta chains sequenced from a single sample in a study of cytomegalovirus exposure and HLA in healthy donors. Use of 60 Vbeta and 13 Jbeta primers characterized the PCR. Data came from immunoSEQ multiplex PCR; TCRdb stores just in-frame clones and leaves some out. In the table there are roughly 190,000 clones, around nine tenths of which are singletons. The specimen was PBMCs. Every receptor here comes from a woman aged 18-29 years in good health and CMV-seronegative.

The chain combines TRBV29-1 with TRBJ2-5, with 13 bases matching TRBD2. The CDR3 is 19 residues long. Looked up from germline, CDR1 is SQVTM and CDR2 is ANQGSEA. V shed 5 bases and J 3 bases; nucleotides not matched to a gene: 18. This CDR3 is CSVSHGLLAGGPGKETQYF. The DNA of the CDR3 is TGCAGCGTTTCCCACGGTCTACTAGCGGGAGGGCCGGGTAAAGAGACCCAGTACTTC.

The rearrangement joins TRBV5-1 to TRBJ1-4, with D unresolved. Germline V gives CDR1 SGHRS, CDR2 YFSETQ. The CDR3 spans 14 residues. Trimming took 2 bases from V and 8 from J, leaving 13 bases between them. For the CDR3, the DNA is TGCGCCAGCAGCTTTGGAGGGATGGAGGAAAAACTGTTTTTT. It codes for CASSFGGMEEKLFF. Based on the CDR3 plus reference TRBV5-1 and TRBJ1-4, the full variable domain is KAGVTQTPRYLIKTRGQQVTLSCSPISGHRSVSWYQQTPGQGLQFLFEYFSETQRNKGNFPGRFSGRQFSNSRSEMNVSTLELGDSALYLCASSFGGMEEKLFFGSGTQLSVL.